This TCR beta chain is from a study of read filtering for tumor transcriptome and immune sequencing. In the study overall: Among patients, some 17 were male and more than 13 female, aged about 45 to 80 (mean around 66). After DNase treatment, RNA was made into whole-transcriptome libraries. The study, taken as a whole, reports: IR-seq and RNA-seq agreed better without single-read clonotypes. Sorted CD138-negative bone marrow cells were not purified T cells.

This clonotype was observed many times. The antigen remains unidentified. The library was built from roughly 400 ng RNA with molecular barcoded adaptors for alpha/delta and beta/gamma chains. TCRdb passed the reads through MiXCR, listing each CDR3 protein once. The sample yields fewer than 150,000 distinct CDR3 sequences, over 10% seen once. The source is a donor at least 40 years old with multiple myeloma. What was sequenced was a population of CD138-negative cells sorted from bone marrow.

For the CDR3, the DNA is TGTGCCAGCAGAACCGACAGAAATCAGCCCCAGCATTTT. Translation: CASRTDRNQPQHF. The chain uses TRBV6-5 and TRBJ1-5; D perhaps matches TRBD1 (5 bases). Germline CDR1 and CDR2: MNHEY and SVGAGI. This CDR3 has 13 amino acids. The V and J ends lost 6 bases and 4 bases respectively, with 10 bases between them.